The sequence of this T cell receptor beta chain was determined in a study of T cells after yellow fever vaccination. In its sample, this clonotype was seen a few times. The CDR3 totals 14 residues. Trimming removed 4 bases at V and 3 bases at J, with 13 bases between. CDR1 and CDR2 (germline): LGHDT, YNNKEL (reference sequence). TCRdb re-called the 5' RACE reads with MiXCR, one entry per CDR3 protein. The repertoire holds about 320,000 distinct CDR3 sequences, with 3.5% to 4.5% as singletons. The TCR originated in a man aged 18 to 30 who received the YFV17D yellow fever vaccine. V gene TRBV3-1 combines with J gene TRBJ2-7; D possibly uses TRBD1 or TRBD2 (5 bases each). The source material was PBMCs, sampled 15 days after the yellow fever booster vaccination. The CDR3 DNA reads as TGTGCCAGCAGCCCCCTGGGGGAGATCTACGAGCAGTACTTC. Translating it yields CASSPLGEIYEQYF.